This TCR beta chain was documented in a study of blood T cells in healthy people across ages. General study points: A roughly linear fall in TCR beta diversity per million T cells was seen with increasing age.

The CDR3 consists of 12 residues. J gave up 8 bases and V 6 bases, and 4 bases lay outside the gene matches. Details on this clonotype: Antigen: not known.

A second PCR, run for roughly 7 to 12 cycles, used a sample-barcoded 5' primer plus a J-beta primer mix. TCRdb processed the 5' RACE reads anew with MiXCR; each CDR3 protein has one entry. Counted here are 850,000 to 950,000 distinct CDR3 sequences, roughly 26% occurring once; the ten biggest clones make up 15% to 20%. This TCR was recovered from an elderly woman in good health. The sequencing sample was made of blood. V usage is TRBV12-3 or TRBV12-4 and J usage is TRBJ2-1; the match to TRBD1 covers 7 bases. DNA for the CDR3: TGTGCCAGCAGGGACAGGTGGCATGAGCAGTTCTTC. This encodes CASRDRWHEQFF.